These T cell receptor beta chains were read from a single sample in a study of vaccination effects on CD4 cells after COVID-19. Their target antigens are unknown. Sequencing was performed with immunoSEQ multiplex PCR; in TCRdb, only in-frame clones are kept and a portion is missing. The sample holds more than 20,000 clones, 65% to 85% seen once. The specimen comprised CD4+ T cells from PBMCs cultured with HCoV-NL63 spike peptides, sampled before COVID-19 vaccination. The receptors stem from a human donor who had a prior SARS-CoV-2 infection. CDR3s include the opening cysteine and the closing phenylalanine or tryptophan. A D gene is named only where the DNA matches it firmly. Clone size is not always given. Where it is, it says once, few, many or a class for expanded clones.

D gene	V gene	clone size	J gene	CDR3 DNA	CDR3 protein
TRBD1	TRBV11-1	NA	TRBJ2-5	TGTGCCAGCAGCTCGCAGGACAGGGCAGAGACCCAGTACTTC	CASSSQDRAETQYF
NA	TRBV5-6	NA	TRBJ2-3	TGTGCCAGCTTGGCGGGGCGACGCACAGATACGCAGTATTTT	CASLAGRRTDTQYF
TRBD2	TRBV4-1	few	TRBJ2-7	TGCGCCAGCAGCCCCTATCCCCCGGGACTAGCGGGAGGATCTTACGAGCAGTACTTC	CASSPYPPGLAGGSYEQYF
TRBD2	TRBV7-2	NA	TRBJ2-1	TGTGCCAGCAGCTGGAGTGGGGCGGGAGATCCCAATGAGCAGTTCTTC	CASSWSGAGDPNEQFF
NA	TRBV7-9	NA	TRBJ2-7	TGTGCCAGCAGCTCGCCCGGATTCACCTACGAGCAGTACTTC	CASSSPGFTYEQYF
TRBD2	TRBV27	NA	TRBJ2-3	TGTGCCAGCACCAAAGCGGGACTAAGCACAGATACGCAGTATTTT	CASTKAGLSTDTQYF
NA	TRBV7-2	NA	TRBJ2-1	TGTGCCAGCAGCTCGGGACTTTACAATGAGCAGTTCTTC	CASSSGLYNEQFF
NA	TRBV19	NA	TRBJ1-1	TGTGCCAGTAGTATGGGGACAAGGGGTTTCTTT	CASSMGTRGFF
NA	TRBV6-1	NA	TRBJ1-6	TGTGCCAGCAGTGGGGCCGACCTTTCCACAGATTCACCCCTCCACTTT	CASSGADLSTDSPLHF
NA	TRBV6-5	NA	TRBJ1-5	TGTGCCAGCAGTTACTCGGCCGCTCAGCCCCAGCATTTT	CASSYSAAQPQHF
NA	TRBV18	NA	TRBJ2-7	TGTGCCAGCTCACCTCGCTCCGATTACGAGCAGTACTTC	CASSPRSDYEQYF
NA	TRBV18	NA	TRBJ2-5	TGTGCCAGCTCACCAGACGGCAGGGGCGTTTTGGAGACCCAGTACTTC	CASSPDGRGVLETQYF
NA	TRBV10-3	NA	TRBJ1-1	TGTGCCATCAGTGAGCATGGGGGAAGAATGAACACTGAAGCTTTCTTT	CAISEHGGRMNTEAFF
NA	TRBV3-1/TRBV3-2	NA	TRBJ1-1	TGTGCCAGCAGCCAAGAGGGTACACCCAACACTGAAGCTTTCTTT	CASSQEGTPNTEAFF
NA	TRBV7-2	NA	TRBJ2-1	TGTGCCAGCAGCTTAGCGGGAGTATCCTACAATGAGCAGTTCTTC	CASSLAGVSYNEQFF
TRBD2	TRBV3-1/TRBV3-2	NA	TRBJ2-7	TGTGCCAGCAGCCAAGGTGGACTAGCGGGAAACCCCCCGTACTTC	CASSQGGLAGNPPYF
NA	TRBV20-1	NA	TRBJ2-5	TGCAGTGCTAGTTCACGGGGCGGGCAAGAGACCCAGTACTTC	CSASSRGGQETQYF
NA	TRBV11-2	NA	TRBJ1-2	TGTGCCAGCAGCGCACACAGGAGGGGGATAGGCTACACCTTC	CASSAHRRGIGYTF
NA	TRBV19	NA	TRBJ1-1	TGTGCCAGTAGTGGTCGGTGGAACACTGAAGCTTTCTTT	CASSGRWNTEAFF
TRBD1	TRBV10-3	few	TRBJ1-2	TGTGCCATCAGTGAGGGAGGGGACAGGGGAGACTATGGCTACACCTTC	CAISEGGDRGDYGYTF
NA	TRBV3-1/TRBV3-2	NA	TRBJ2-3	TGTGCCAGCAGCACACAACTAGAGTACACCAGCACAGATACGCAGTATTTT	CASSTQLEYTSTDTQYF
NA	TRBV9	NA	TRBJ1-2	TGTGCCAGCAGCCCCCGTGGGACTCCCTATGGCTACACCTTC	CASSPRGTPYGYTF
NA	TRBV4-2	once	TRBJ1-1	TGTGCCAGCAGCCAGGGCTTAGGGTGGAGTATGAACACTGAAGCTTTCTTT	CASSQGLGWSMNTEAFF
NA	TRBV6-2/TRBV6-3	NA	TRBJ1-4	TGTGCCAGCAGTTCCCCCGGAGGGGGAGATGAAAAACTGTTTTTT	CASSSPGGGDEKLFF
TRBD1	TRBV2	NA	TRBJ1-3	TGTGCCAGCAGTGCCGACAGGGCTGGAAACACCATATATTTT	CASSADRAGNTIYF
NA	TRBV5-1	NA	TRBJ1-1	TGCGCCAGCAGCTGGAGTCTGGGAGGTGACACTGAAGCTTTCTTT	CASSWSLGGDTEAFF
NA	TRBV5-4	NA	TRBJ1-6	TGTGCCAGCAGCTTGAAAGAGGGCTATAATTCACCCCTCCACTTT	CASSLKEGYNSPLHF
NA	TRBV21-1	NA	TRBJ1-2	TGTGCCAGCACCCCCCCGGGCCCACAGCCGTATGAGACCGATGCTAACTATGGCTACACCTTC	CASTPPGPQPYETDANYGYTF
NA	TRBV18	NA	TRBJ1-1	TGTGCCAGCTCACCGGGGTCCACTGAAGCTTTCTTT	CASSPGSTEAFF
TRBD2	TRBV2	NA	TRBJ2-1	TGTGCCAGCAGTCCCTTCACCAGCGGGGGGGCCGGGGTCTTC	CASSPFTSGGAGVF
NA	TRBV5-5	NA	TRBJ1-4	TGTGCCAGCAGCTTGGTCCAGTGGCATAATGAAAAACTGTTTTTT	CASSLVQWHNEKLFF
TRBD1	TRBV27	NA	TRBJ1-6	TGTGCCAGCAGTCTACTGACAGGGTCGGATTCACCCCTCCACTTT	CASSLLTGSDSPLHF
NA	TRBV15	NA	TRBJ1-4	TGTGCCACCAGCAGAGATACCGCTTGGGATGAAAAACTGTTTTTT	CATSRDTAWDEKLFF
TRBD1	TRBV19	NA	TRBJ1-6	TGTGCCAGTATAGCCGGGACAGGCTATAATTCACCCCTCCACTTT	CASIAGTGYNSPLHF
TRBD1	TRBV14	NA	TRBJ2-7	TGTGCCAGCAGCCTGACCATCGGGACAGACTACTACGAGCAGTACTTC	CASSLTIGTDYYEQYF
NA	TRBV6-1	NA	TRBJ1-6	TGTGCCAGCAGTGAACAGCCGGGGCTGTCCTCATCACCCCTCCACTTT	CASSEQPGLSSSPLHF
TRBD2	TRBV6-5	NA	TRBJ2-7	TGTGCCAGCAGTTACTCCAGCGGGGGGGGCTACGAGCAGTACTTC	CASSYSSGGGYEQYF
TRBD2	TRBV10-3	NA	TRBJ2-1	TGTGCCATCAGTGTGGCGGGAGGGCCCTACAATGAGCAGTTCTTC	CAISVAGGPYNEQFF
NA	TRBV30	NA	TRBJ2-7	TGTGCCTGGAGCAAGGGCTCCTACGAGCAGTACTTC	CAWSKGSYEQYF
TRBD1	TRBV27	NA	TRBJ2-6	TGTGCCAGCACAAGACAGGGGGCAACTGGGGCCAACGTCCTGACTTTC	CASTRQGATGANVLTF
NA	TRBV4-2	NA	TRBJ2-3	TGTGCCAGCAGCCTCCTCCATGGGGGGACAGATACGCAGTATTTT	CASSLLHGGTDTQYF
TRBD2	TRBV5-4	NA	TRBJ2-2	TGTGCCAGCAGCTTGGCCACTAGCGGTAACACCGGGGAGCTGTTTTTT	CASSLATSGNTGELFF
NA	TRBV13	NA	TRBJ1-3	TGTGCCAGCAGCTTAGCTGGAAACACCATATATTTT	CASSLAGNTIYF
NA	TRBV2	NA	TRBJ2-2	TGTGCCAGCATCTGGATCACCGGGGAGCTGTTTTTT	CASIWITGELFF
TRBD2	TRBV7-2	NA	TRBJ2-1	TGTGCCAGCAGCCTGAGGACTAGCGGGAGAAACAATGAGCAGTTCTTC	CASSLRTSGRNNEQFF
NA	TRBV5-1	NA	TRBJ2-1	TGCGCCAGCAGGGTGTCACAGGGTTTTTCCTACAATGAGCAGTTCTTC	CASRVSQGFSYNEQFF
TRBD2	TRBV5-6	NA	TRBJ2-1	TGTGCCAGCAGCTTGGCCGCGCTAGCGGCCTACAATGAGCAGTTCTTC	CASSLAALAAYNEQFF
NA	TRBV4-2	NA	TRBJ2-3	TGTGCCAGCAGCCAAGGGCGGGAATTTAGCACAGATACGCAGTATTTT	CASSQGREFSTDTQYF
NA	TRBV5-1	NA	TRBJ2-7	TGCGCCAGCAGCTTCAGGGGCATCAACGACCCCTACGAGCAGTACTTC	CASSFRGINDPYEQYF
NA	TRBV19	NA	TRBJ2-1	TGTGCCAGTAGTATGACAGGCTACAATGAGCAGTTCTTC	CASSMTGYNEQFF
TRBD2	TRBV19	few	TRBJ2-1	TGTGCCAGTAGTATAAGCAGCGGGGGGGCGGTTGAGCAGTTCTTC	CASSISSGGAVEQFF